The 26 T cell receptor beta chains below come from one sample, sequenced in a study of T cells in Graves' hyperthyroidism and ophthalmopathy. Regions amplified from RNA transcripts were the TCR beta CDR3 regions. First-round RT-PCR targeting the TCR CDR3 was performed with the HTBI primer set. TCRdb itself ran the multiplex PCR reads through MiXCR, one entry per CDR3 protein. In the table there are 640,000 or so distinct CDR3 sequences, about 14% of which are singletons. Sequencing input: blood. The origin of the receptors is a woman aged 40 to 50 with Graves' ophthalmopathy.

This clonotype was seen repeatedly, ten times or more. The chain has TRBV29-1 and TRBJ2-5; perhaps D is TRBD1 or TRBD2 (5 bases each). Trimming removed 4 bases from V and 5 bases from J, with 14 bases in between. The CDR3 consists of 13 residues. Germline V CDR1 and CDR2: SQVTM, ANQGSEA. The CDR3 nucleotides read TGCAGCGTTGCGGGCCGGGACGGGGAGACCCAGTACTTC. Its translation: CSVAGRDGETQYF.

The sample holds a few counts of this clonotype. J is TRBJ2-1 and V is TRBV6-2 or TRBV6-3; D is unclear. Germline CDR1 and CDR2: MNHEY and SVGEGT. This CDR3 is built from 16 residues. The V end lost 0 bases, the J end lost 2 bases, and 11 bases lay between the germline ends. CDR3 coding DNA: TGTGCCAGCAGTTACTCCGACTCCCCTGCCTACAATGAGCAGTTCTTC. Protein product: CASSYSDSPAYNEQFF.

This clonotype was observed at least ten times. The chain carries TRBV28 and TRBJ2-7; either TRBD1 or TRBD2 may fit D (5 bases each). The germline V gene has CDR1 MDHEN and CDR2 SYDVKM. V lost 4 bases and J lost 6, with 16 bases in between. The CDR3 contains 14 residues. The CDR3 DNA is TGTGCCAGCAGTTCTGGGACCTTTCCCTTCGAGCAGTACTTC. It codes for CASSSGTFPFEQYF. Combining the CDR3 with reference TRBV28 and TRBJ2-7 gives the whole variable domain DVKVTQSSRYLVKRTGEKVFLECVQDMDHENMFWYRQDPGLGLRLIYFSYDVKMKEKGDIPEGYSVSREKKERFSLILESASTNQTSMYLCASSSGTFPFEQYFGPGTRLTVT.

This clonotype came up many times. The V gene is TRBV9, the J gene TRBJ2-5, with D perhaps matching TRBD2 (5 bases). Germline CDR1 and CDR2: SGDLS and YYNGEE. CDR3 length: 17 amino acids. Trimming left V 6 bases short and J 0 bases short, with 21 bases between. The CDR3 region is CASILRLDSEYQETQYF. In nucleotides, the CDR3 is TGTGCCAGCATCCTACGTCTTGATAGCGAGTACCAAGAGACCCAGTACTTC. The full variable domain, its missing parts supplied by reference TRBV9 and TRBJ2-5, is DSGVTQTPKHLITATGQRVTLRCSPRSGDLSVYWYQQSLDQGLQFLIQYYNGEERAKGNILERFSAQQFPDLHSELNLSSLELGDSALYFCASILRLDSEYQETQYFGPGTRLLVL.

This clonotype was seen many times. The chain carries TRBV28 and TRBJ2-5; D tentatively reads TRBD1 or TRBD2 (7 bases each). From germline, CDR1 is MDHEN and CDR2 SYDVKM. V was shortened by 4 bases and J by 6 bases, with 18 bases between the two germline ends. The CDR3 covers 15 residues. CDR3 nucleotide sequence: TGTGCCAGCAGTTCCTACAGGGGAGGGAGAAAGACCCAGTACTTC. Protein: CASSSYRGGRKTQYF.

V gene TRBV11-2 combines with J gene TRBJ2-7, with a weak D call TRBD1 (6 bases). CDR3 length equals 15 residues. Per germline, CDR1 SGHAT and CDR2 FQNNGV. V was shortened by 5 bases and J by 0 bases, with 14 bases between the two germline ends. CDR3 nucleotide sequence: TGTGCCAGCAGCGTCGGGACACTTAGCTCCTACGAGCAGTACTTC. This codes for CASSVGTLSSYEQYF.

This clonotype was recorded many times. J is TRBJ2-4 and V is TRBV15; D unclear. V lost 0 bases to trimming and J lost 1 base, with 13 bases between them. The CDR3 has 17 amino acids. CDR1 and CDR2 (germline): LNHNV, YYDKDF (reference sequence). The chain's CDR3 is CATSRDRALAAKNIQYF. CDR3 in DNA: TGTGCCACCAGCAGAGATAGGGCGTTGGCGGCCAAAAACATTCAGTACTTC.

Many counts were recorded for this clonotype. The chain has TRBV12-3 or TRBV12-4 and TRBJ1-2, with no clear D. This CDR3 is 12 amino acids long. Trimming pared 1 base from V and 7 bases from J, leaving 7 bases between. CDR3 residues: CASSLGVGGYTF. In DNA form, the CDR3 reads TGTGCCAGCAGTTTAGGGGTTGGTGGCTACACCTTC.

This clonotype occurred a few times. The V and J genes are TRBV11-2 and TRBJ2-6; a possible D gene is TRBD1 (6 bases). CDR1 is SGHAT and CDR2 is FQNNGV in the germline V gene. The CDR3 contains 15 residues. The V end was cut by 5 bases, the J end by 4 bases, with 12 bases between. The CDR3 DNA reads as TGTGCCAGCAGCCTACAGGGTGGAGGGGCCAACGTCCTGACTTTC. It encodes CASSLQGGGANVLTF.

The sample holds a few counts of this clonotype. The chain joins TRBV20-1 to TRBJ1-5, with D possibly being TRBD1 (6 bases). Germline CDR1 DFQATT, CDR2 SNEGSKA (reference sequence). The CDR3 is made up of 13 amino acids. Trimming pared 1 base from V and 12 bases from J, leaving 16 bases between. The CDR3: CSARGGAAHLQHF. DNA of the CDR3: TGCAGTGCTAGAGGGGGGGCGGCCCATCTCCAGCATTTT.

The CDR3 protein is CASSYSSQVSYEQYF. The CDR3 nucleotides are TGTGCCAGCAGTTACTCGAGCCAGGTCTCCTACGAGCAGTACTTC. This chain joins TRBV6-2 or TRBV6-3 and TRBJ2-7; D unclear. The CDR3 length is 15 residues. Trimming pared 0 bases from V and 0 bases from J, leaving 9 bases between. Germline V CDR1 and CDR2: MNHEY, SVGEGT.

This clonotype has at least ten counts. The CDR3 loop reads CASSFDRANYGYTF. The CDR3 DNA reads as TGTGCCAGCAGTTTTGACAGAGCTAACTATGGCTACACCTTC. J is TRBJ1-2 and V is TRBV27; possibly TRBD1 for D (5 bases). Germline CDR1 MNHEY, CDR2 SMNVEV (reference sequence). The CDR3 totals 14 residues. V shed 3 bases and J shed 0 bases, with 8 bases lying between them.

This clonotype occurred many times. The chain is built from TRBV30 and TRBJ1-2; 8 bases match TRBD1. The CDR3 is 16 residues long. Trimming took 1 base from V and 4 from J; bases not matched to a gene: 11. CDR1 is GTSNPN, CDR2 SVGIG, per germline (reference sequence). The DNA for the CDR3 is TGTGCCTGGAGTGATTTGGCAGGGGGCTGGAGCTATGGCTACACCTTC. It is translated as CAWSDLAGGWSYGYTF.

The chain is built from TRBV29-1 and TRBJ1-1; 7 nucleotides match TRBD1. Trimming took 7 bases from V and 3 from J; bases not matched to a gene: 8. The CDR3 has 13 residues. The germline V gene encodes CDR1 SQVTM and CDR2 ANQGSEA. This CDR3 is CSATRDSDTEAFF. The CDR3 coding sequence is TGCAGCGCGACCCGGGACAGTGACACTGAAGCTTTCTTT.

Many counts were recorded for this clonotype. The chain combines TRBV28 with TRBJ2-5; 14 nucleotides line up with TRBD2. CDR3 length: 15 amino acids. CDR1 and CDR2 from the germline V gene are MDHEN and SYDVKM. Trimming cost V 10 bases and J 6 bases; bases outside gene matches: 10. The CDR3, as DNA: TGTGCCACCCTGACTAGCGGGAGGGCCGGGAAGACCCAGTACTTC. Translation: CATLTSGRAGKTQYF.

At least ten counts were recorded for this clonotype. The CDR3, as DNA: TGTGCCAGCAGCAATAGACAGTACTACTCCTACGAGCAGTACTTC. Translating gives CASSNRQYYSYEQYF. The chain combines TRBV11-2 with TRBJ2-7; possibly TRBD1 for D (5 bases). With 5 bases removed from V and 0 bases from J, the gap between germline ends came to 14 bases. The CDR3 spans 15 residues. Germline values: CDR1 SGHAT, CDR2 FQNNGV.

This clonotype was counted between two and nine times. This sequence joins TRBV7-9 and TRBJ1-1; D is uncertain. The ends were cut back, 4 bases at V and 1 base at J, with 13 bases in the middle. The germline V gene encodes CDR1 SEHNR and CDR2 FQNEAQ (reference sequence). This CDR3 is 15 amino acids long. CDR3 amino acids: CASSSPVLRNTEAFF. CDR3 DNA sequence: TGTGCCAGCAGCTCCCCGGTATTGAGGAACACTGAAGCTTTCTTT.

This clonotype was recorded a few times. The rearrangement links TRBV29-1 to TRBJ2-5; D unclear. This CDR3 has 12 amino acids. The V end lost 3 bases, the J end lost 2 bases, and 7 bases lay between the germline ends. Per germline, CDR1 SQVTM and CDR2 ANQGSEA. DNA of the CDR3: TGCAGCGTTGATACATCGCAAGAGACCCAGTACTTC. This codes for CSVDTSQETQYF.

At least ten counts were recorded for this clonotype. V is TRBV7-3 and J is TRBJ1-1, with a weak D call TRBD1 (6 bases). This CDR3 has 15 amino acids. Trimming left V 7 bases short and J 1 base short, with 16 bases between. Germline CDR1 SGHTA, CDR2 FQGTGA. CDR3 protein: CASKASGAKNTEAFF. CDR3 DNA: TGTGCCAGCAAGGCCTCAGGGGCCAAGAACACTGAAGCTTTCTTT.

This clonotype was found many times. The chain combines TRBV20-1 with TRBJ2-7, with 9 bases that match TRBD2. The length of the CDR3 is 15 residues. V shed 6 bases and J 2 bases; nucleotides not matched to a gene: 11. The germline V gene has CDR1 DFQATT and CDR2 SNEGSKA (reference sequence). CDR3 nucleotide sequence: TGCAGTGCCGCTAGCCCTTCTAGCGGGACCTACGAGCAGTACTTC. This encodes CSAASPSSGTYEQYF.

In its sample, this clonotype was seen many times. Here the CDR3 reads CASSYADRRSHGYTF. The CDR3, as DNA: TGTGCCAGCAGTTATGCCGACAGGAGATCTCATGGCTACACCTTC. This chain uses TRBV6-5 with TRBJ1-2; perhaps TRBD1 as D (6 bases). This CDR3 is built from 15 residues. Deletions cut 3 bases from V and 6 bases from J, with 17 bases between. The germline V gene has CDR1 MNHEY and CDR2 SVGAGI.

At least ten counts were recorded for this clonotype. The chain recombines TRBV7-2 with TRBJ2-3; 7 bases are a match to TRBD1. This CDR3 contains 16 residues. Per the germline V gene, CDR1 is SGHTA and CDR2 is FQGNSA. Germline trimming cut 4 bases from V and 0 bases from J; bases unmatched to any gene: 7. CDR3 DNA sequence: TGTGCCAGCAGCTCCACAGGGGTTGGGAGCACAGATACGCAGTATTTT. Its protein is CASSSTGVGSTDTQYF.

J is TRBJ2-4 and V is TRBV6-1; D might be TRBD1 or TRBD2, each matching 6 bases. CDR1 is MNHNS, CDR2 SASEGT, per germline. Deletions cut 8 bases from V and 8 bases from J, with 13 bases between. This CDR3 contains 12 residues. CDR3 nucleotide sequence: TGTGCCAGCGGAGGGGACATCGACATTCAGTACTTC. Its protein is CASGGDIDIQYF.

This clonotype appeared a few times. The gene calls are TRBV7-6 and TRBJ2-5; TRBD2 matches at 8 bases. Germline V gene lookup returns CDR1 SGHVS and CDR2 FNYEAQ. The CDR3 has 15 residues. The trim removed 5 bases at V and 9 bases at J, leaving 14 bases unmatched. DNA of the CDR3: TGTGCCAGCAGCCCTGCTGGCGGGACTAGGGGGGCCCAGTACTTC. Translation: CASSPAGGTRGAQYF.

The chain couples TRBV6-2 or TRBV6-3 to TRBJ1-2; 7 bases are shared with TRBD1. The ends lost 6 bases at V and 4 bases at J; junction bases unmatched: 8. This CDR3 is 14 amino acids long. Germline V gene sequence: CDR1 MNHEY, CDR2 SVGEGT. The CDR3 DNA reads TGTGCCAGCAGACCAGGGGGTCCAGGCTATGGCTACACCTTC. It translates to CASRPGGPGYGYTF.

This clonotype has a count of ten or more. The rearrangement uses TRBV2 and TRBJ2-7; no firm D call. CDR1 and CDR2 from the germline V gene are SNHLY and FYNNEI. The CDR3 extends over 13 amino acids. Trimming took off 1 base at V and 6 bases at J, with 10 bases between the two ends. DNA of the CDR3: TGTGCCAGCAGTGAAGAACGACACTTCGAGCAGTACTTC. Amino acids: CASSEERHFEQYF.